These T cell receptor beta chains were read from a single sample in a study of monozygotic twins with inflammatory bowel disease. TCRdb re-called the 5' RACE reads; one entry per CDR3 protein, DNA not given. This listing includes roughly 160,000 distinct CDR3 sequences. The sample taken for sequencing was blood. Receptor source: a human donor with ulcerative colitis or Crohn's disease, or a healthy co-twin of an affected twin (not recorded which). Both conserved end residues are part of each CDR3. The order of the fields is clone size, CDR3 length, J gene, V gene, CDR3 protein. Expanded clones are given a class, and other clones once, few, many or no size at all.

clone size: NA; CDR3 length: 14; J gene: TRBJ2-1; V gene: TRBV19; CDR3 protein: CASSSSGGHNEQFF
clone size: NA; CDR3 length: 14; J gene: TRBJ2-3; V gene: TRBV7-2; CDR3 protein: CASSLGLAADTQYF
clone size: NA; CDR3 length: 13; J gene: TRBJ1-2; V gene: TRBV6-5; CDR3 protein: CASSYSGDYGYTF
clone size: NA; CDR3 length: 14; J gene: TRBJ1-5; V gene: TRBV19; CDR3 protein: CASRPNRASQPQHF
clone size: NA; CDR3 length: 15; J gene: TRBJ2-2; V gene: TRBV6-5; CDR3 protein: CASSYQPGVTGELFF
clone size: NA; CDR3 length: 14; J gene: TRBJ2-7; V gene: TRBV12-3/TRBV12-4; CDR3 protein: CASRIGGQAYEQYF
clone size: NA; CDR3 length: 14; J gene: TRBJ1-1; V gene: TRBV5-1; CDR3 protein: CASSFDRGGTEAFF
clone size: NA; CDR3 length: 14; J gene: TRBJ2-5; V gene: TRBV9; CDR3 protein: CASNGGGNQETQYF
clone size: NA; CDR3 length: 16; J gene: TRBJ2-1; V gene: TRBV10-3; CDR3 protein: CAISESSSGSYNEQFF
clone size: NA; CDR3 length: 14; J gene: TRBJ2-5; V gene: TRBV5-1; CDR3 protein: CASSLAGDKETQYF
clone size: NA; CDR3 length: 13; J gene: TRBJ2-5; V gene: TRBV5-1; CDR3 protein: CASSLDPRETQYF
clone size: NA; CDR3 length: 15; J gene: TRBJ2-5; V gene: TRBV5-1; CDR3 protein: CASSLVVAGGKTQYF
clone size: NA; CDR3 length: 15; J gene: TRBJ1-4; V gene: TRBV7-6; CDR3 protein: CASSLNGGSNEKLFF
clone size: NA; CDR3 length: 17; J gene: TRBJ2-7; V gene: TRBV28; CDR3 protein: CASSGGYRDRQMWEQYF
clone size: NA; CDR3 length: 16; J gene: TRBJ1-5; V gene: TRBV7-3; CDR3 protein: CASSLFEGGLIQPQHF
clone size: NA; CDR3 length: 18; J gene: TRBJ2-5; V gene: TRBV5-1; CDR3 protein: CASSLTGFASPNQETQYF
clone size: NA; CDR3 length: 15; J gene: TRBJ1-1; V gene: TRBV5-1; CDR3 protein: CASSLGVTMNTEAFF
clone size: NA; CDR3 length: 14; J gene: TRBJ2-7; V gene: TRBV10-3; CDR3 protein: CAISTGTGGYEQYF
clone size: NA; CDR3 length: 16; J gene: TRBJ2-6; V gene: TRBV4-1; CDR3 protein: CASTGTVGSGANVLTF
clone size: NA; CDR3 length: 15; J gene: TRBJ1-1; V gene: TRBV29-1; CDR3 protein: CSVGPSLGSNTEAFF
clone size: NA; CDR3 length: 15; J gene: TRBJ2-1; V gene: TRBV18; CDR3 protein: CASSPGTSGLNEQFF
clone size: NA; CDR3 length: 14; J gene: TRBJ2-7; V gene: TRBV3-1; CDR3 protein: CASSQDSLGREQYF
clone size: NA; CDR3 length: 12; J gene: TRBJ1-1; V gene: TRBV2; CDR3 protein: CWAQGTNTEAFF
clone size: NA; CDR3 length: 18; J gene: TRBJ2-2; V gene: TRBV20-1; CDR3 protein: CSAESGLAAGDNTGELFF
clone size: NA; CDR3 length: 15; J gene: TRBJ1-5; V gene: TRBV5-5; CDR3 protein: CASSLLTGGNQPQHF
clone size: NA; CDR3 length: 15; J gene: TRBJ2-7; V gene: TRBV7-2; CDR3 protein: CASSFPTGSPYEQYF
clone size: NA; CDR3 length: 15; J gene: TRBJ1-1; V gene: TRBV28; CDR3 protein: CASSKLDRRNTEAFF
clone size: NA; CDR3 length: 13; J gene: TRBJ1-5; V gene: TRBV4-3; CDR3 protein: CASSQVALQPQHF
clone size: NA; CDR3 length: 16; J gene: TRBJ2-7; V gene: TRBV18; CDR3 protein: CASSPPGGLASYEQYF
clone size: NA; CDR3 length: 15; J gene: TRBJ2-1; V gene: TRBV5-5; CDR3 protein: CASTVPLAGRNEQFF
clone size: NA; CDR3 length: 14; J gene: TRBJ1-5; V gene: TRBV20-1; CDR3 protein: CSARGGDTDQPQHF
clone size: NA; CDR3 length: 12; J gene: TRBJ1-1; V gene: TRBV28; CDR3 protein: CASRTLNTEAFF
clone size: medium-sized; CDR3 length: 14; J gene: TRBJ1-1; V gene: TRBV20-1; CDR3 protein: CSANWGQGVTEAFF
clone size: NA; CDR3 length: 13; J gene: TRBJ2-5; V gene: TRBV28; CDR3 protein: CASSTTPEETQYF
clone size: NA; CDR3 length: 14; J gene: TRBJ1-2; V gene: TRBV5-6; CDR3 protein: CASSLDRGVNGYTF
clone size: NA; CDR3 length: 13; J gene: TRBJ2-3; V gene: TRBV27; CDR3 protein: CASSWGAGDTQYF
clone size: NA; CDR3 length: 19; J gene: TRBJ1-1; V gene: TRBV4-2; CDR3 protein: CASSQPKAGTGVPNTEAFF
clone size: NA; CDR3 length: 12; J gene: TRBJ1-2; V gene: TRBV19; CDR3 protein: CASSWGGDGYTF
clone size: NA; CDR3 length: 15; J gene: TRBJ2-1; V gene: TRBV20-1; CDR3 protein: CSARAPDRGVNEQFF
clone size: NA; CDR3 length: 13; J gene: TRBJ2-7; V gene: TRBV12-3/TRBV12-4; CDR3 protein: CASSSGGADVQYF
clone size: NA; CDR3 length: 15; J gene: TRBJ2-1; V gene: TRBV4-1; CDR3 protein: CASSQAEGPYNEQFF
clone size: NA; CDR3 length: 12; J gene: TRBJ2-4; V gene: TRBV5-1; CDR3 protein: CASSLEGSRLYF
clone size: NA; CDR3 length: 12; J gene: TRBJ1-5; V gene: TRBV11-2; CDR3 protein: CASSSLRGPQHF
clone size: NA; CDR3 length: 14; J gene: TRBJ1-4; V gene: TRBV15; CDR3 protein: CATSRDRGGEKLFF
clone size: NA; CDR3 length: 15; J gene: TRBJ2-7; V gene: TRBV7-2; CDR3 protein: CASSLAPVTSYEQYF
clone size: NA; CDR3 length: 16; J gene: TRBJ1-5; V gene: TRBV6-1; CDR3 protein: CASSGGGQSLNQPQHF
clone size: NA; CDR3 length: 17; J gene: TRBJ1-6; V gene: TRBV5-5; CDR3 protein: CASSSVSVSSYNSPLHF
clone size: NA; CDR3 length: 13; J gene: TRBJ2-5; V gene: TRBV12-3/TRBV12-4; CDR3 protein: CASSQGPRETQYF
clone size: NA; CDR3 length: 15; J gene: TRBJ2-7; V gene: TRBV4-3; CDR3 protein: CASSQERGRSYEQYF
clone size: NA; CDR3 length: 19; J gene: TRBJ2-4; V gene: TRBV11-2; CDR3 protein: CASSFVLAGTLLAKNIQYF
clone size: NA; CDR3 length: 13; J gene: TRBJ1-2; V gene: TRBV19; CDR3 protein: CASSFQSNYGYTF
clone size: NA; CDR3 length: 15; J gene: TRBJ2-7; V gene: TRBV5-1; CDR3 protein: CASTTEFNGFYEQYF
clone size: NA; CDR3 length: 15; J gene: TRBJ1-1; V gene: TRBV6-4; CDR3 protein: CASQRNAAMNTEAFF
clone size: NA; CDR3 length: 14; J gene: TRBJ2-7; V gene: TRBV3-1; CDR3 protein: CASSQDGGPGRQYF
clone size: NA; CDR3 length: 15; J gene: TRBJ2-3; V gene: TRBV20-1; CDR3 protein: CSAIYSGGAADTQYF
clone size: NA; CDR3 length: 13; J gene: TRBJ1-2; V gene: TRBV12-3/TRBV12-4; CDR3 protein: CASSPWTVYGYTF
clone size: NA; CDR3 length: 13; J gene: TRBJ2-7; V gene: TRBV7-2; CDR3 protein: CASSSRQSYEQYF
clone size: NA; CDR3 length: 15; J gene: TRBJ2-7; V gene: TRBV28; CDR3 protein: CATTRTTGTSPEQYF
clone size: NA; CDR3 length: 15; J gene: TRBJ1-2; V gene: TRBV7-9; CDR3 protein: CASSFNRGGYYGYTF
clone size: NA; CDR3 length: 15; J gene: TRBJ2-7; V gene: TRBV4-1; CDR3 protein: CASSLLSIPAYEQYF